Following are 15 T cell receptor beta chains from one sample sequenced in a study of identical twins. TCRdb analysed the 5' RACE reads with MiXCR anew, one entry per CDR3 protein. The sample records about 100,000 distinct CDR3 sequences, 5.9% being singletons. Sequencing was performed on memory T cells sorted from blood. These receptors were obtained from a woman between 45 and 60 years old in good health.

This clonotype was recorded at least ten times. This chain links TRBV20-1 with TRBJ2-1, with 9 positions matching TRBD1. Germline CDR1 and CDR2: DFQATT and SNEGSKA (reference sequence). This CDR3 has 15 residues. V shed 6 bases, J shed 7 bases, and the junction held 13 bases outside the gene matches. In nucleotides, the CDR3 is TGCAGTGCAACGACCGGGACAGGGCGCGGGAATGAGCAGTTCTTC. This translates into CSATTGTGRGNEQFF.

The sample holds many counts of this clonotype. For the CDR3, the DNA is TGTGCCAGCAGTTTTGGGGCCCAGGTTTGGTCTGGGGCCAACGTCCTGACTTTC. This codes for CASSFGAQVWSGANVLTF. The chain uses TRBV28 and TRBJ2-6; TRBD1 is a possible D gene (5 bases). Trimming stripped 3 bases from V and 1 base from J, with 16 bases between. The germline gives CDR1 MDHEN, CDR2 SYDVKM. This CDR3 is 18 amino acids long.

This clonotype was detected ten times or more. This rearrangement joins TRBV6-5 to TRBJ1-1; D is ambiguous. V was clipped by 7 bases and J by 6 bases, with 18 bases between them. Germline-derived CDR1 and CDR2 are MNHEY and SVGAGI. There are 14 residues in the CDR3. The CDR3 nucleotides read TGTGCCAGCATCCCGGGCCAAAAGCTCGCTGAAGCTTTCTTT. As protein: CASIPGQKLAEAFF.

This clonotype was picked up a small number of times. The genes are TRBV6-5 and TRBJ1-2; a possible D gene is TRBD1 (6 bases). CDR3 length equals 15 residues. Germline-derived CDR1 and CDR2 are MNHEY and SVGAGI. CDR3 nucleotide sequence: TGTGCTACCCTCCAGGGGCCAGACCCTAACTATGGCTACACCTTC. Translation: CATLQGPDPNYGYTF.

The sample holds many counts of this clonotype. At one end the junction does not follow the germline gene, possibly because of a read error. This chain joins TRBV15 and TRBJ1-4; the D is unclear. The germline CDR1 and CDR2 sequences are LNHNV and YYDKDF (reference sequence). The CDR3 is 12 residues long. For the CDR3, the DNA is TGTGCCACCAGCAGAGATCAGAATCCCCCACTTTTT. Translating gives CATSRDQNPPLF. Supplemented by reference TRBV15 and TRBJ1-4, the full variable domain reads DAMVIQNPRYQVTQFGKPVTLSCSQTLNHNVMYWYQQKSSQAPKLLFHYYDKDFNNEADTPDNFQSRRPNTSFCFLDIRSPGLGDTAMYLCATSRDQNPPLFGSGTQLSVL.

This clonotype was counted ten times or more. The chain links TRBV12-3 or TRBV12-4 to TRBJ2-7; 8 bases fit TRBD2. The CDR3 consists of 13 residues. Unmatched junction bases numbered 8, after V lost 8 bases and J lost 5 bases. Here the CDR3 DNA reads TGTGCCAGCTGCGAAGCGGGAGAGAACGAGCAGTACTTC. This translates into CASCEAGENEQYF.

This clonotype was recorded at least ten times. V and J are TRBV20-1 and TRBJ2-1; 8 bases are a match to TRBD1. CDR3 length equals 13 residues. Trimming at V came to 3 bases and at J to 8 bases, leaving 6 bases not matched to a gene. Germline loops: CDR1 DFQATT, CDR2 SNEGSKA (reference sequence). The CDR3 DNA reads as TGCAGTGCTAGTAATCAGGGGGCCCATGAGCAGTTCTTC. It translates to CSASNQGAHEQFF.

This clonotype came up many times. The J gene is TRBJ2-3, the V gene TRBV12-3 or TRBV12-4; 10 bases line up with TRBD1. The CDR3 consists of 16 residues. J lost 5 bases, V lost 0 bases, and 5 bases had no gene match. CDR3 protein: CASSLAGQGFEDTQYF. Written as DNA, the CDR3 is TGTGCCAGCAGTTTAGCGGGACAGGGGTTTGAAGATACGCAGTATTTT.

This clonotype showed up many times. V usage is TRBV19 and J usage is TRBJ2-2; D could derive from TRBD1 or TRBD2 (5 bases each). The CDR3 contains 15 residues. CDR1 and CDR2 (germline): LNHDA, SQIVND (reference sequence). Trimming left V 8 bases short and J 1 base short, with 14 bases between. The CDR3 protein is CASATGTGNTGELFF. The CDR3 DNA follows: TGTGCCAGTGCCACCGGGACGGGGAACACCGGGGAGCTGTTTTTT.

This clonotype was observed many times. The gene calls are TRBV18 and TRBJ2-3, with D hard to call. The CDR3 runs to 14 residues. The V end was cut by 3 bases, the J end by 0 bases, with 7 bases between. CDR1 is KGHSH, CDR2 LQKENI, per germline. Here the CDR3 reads CASSPDHSTDTQYF. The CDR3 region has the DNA TGTGCCAGCTCACCGGACCATAGCACAGATACGCAGTATTTT.

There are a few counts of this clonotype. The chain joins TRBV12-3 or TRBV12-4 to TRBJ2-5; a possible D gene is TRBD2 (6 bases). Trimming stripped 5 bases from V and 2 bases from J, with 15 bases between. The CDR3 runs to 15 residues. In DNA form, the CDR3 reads TGTGCCAGCAGTCCGGGGTGGGGGAGGCAAGAGACCCAGTACTTC. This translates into CASSPGWGRQETQYF.

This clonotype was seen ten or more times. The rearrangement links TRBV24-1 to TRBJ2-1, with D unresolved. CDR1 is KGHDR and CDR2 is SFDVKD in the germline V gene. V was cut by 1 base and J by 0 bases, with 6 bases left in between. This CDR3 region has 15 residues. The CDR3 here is CATSDFTDSYNEQFF. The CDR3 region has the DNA TGTGCCACCAGTGATTTCACGGACTCCTACAATGAGCAGTTCTTC.

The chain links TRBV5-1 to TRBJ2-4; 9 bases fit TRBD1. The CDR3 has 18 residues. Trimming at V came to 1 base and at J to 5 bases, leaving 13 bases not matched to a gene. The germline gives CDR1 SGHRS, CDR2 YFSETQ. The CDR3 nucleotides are TGCGCCAGCAGCTTGACCGGGACAGGGATTGAACGCCAAAACATTCAGTACTTC. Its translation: CASSLTGTGIERQNIQYF.

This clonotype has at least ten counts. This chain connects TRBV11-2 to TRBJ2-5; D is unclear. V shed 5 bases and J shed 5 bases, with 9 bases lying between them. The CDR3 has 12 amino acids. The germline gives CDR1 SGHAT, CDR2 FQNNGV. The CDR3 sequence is CASSPGWETQYF. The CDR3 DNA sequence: TGTGCCAGCAGCCCCGGATGGGAGACCCAGTACTTC.

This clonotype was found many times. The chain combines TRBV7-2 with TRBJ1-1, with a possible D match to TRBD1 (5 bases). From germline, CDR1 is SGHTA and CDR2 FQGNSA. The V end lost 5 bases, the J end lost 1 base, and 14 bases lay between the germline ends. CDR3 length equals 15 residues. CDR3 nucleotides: TGTGCCAGCAGCCCCTCGGGGGGGAGGAACACTGAAGCTTTCTTT. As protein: CASSPSGGRNTEAFF.